The 10 T cell receptor beta chains reported below all come from one sample, sequenced in a study of identical twins. TCRdb called the 5' RACE reads again in MiXCR, with one record for every CDR3 protein. The sample records about 520,000 distinct CDR3 sequences, 20% to 25% being singletons. This sample was also put to use in a study of T cells expressing NK-cell markers.

Sequencing used CD4+ T cells sorted from blood. These receptors were collected from a woman under 30 in good health.

The chain joins TRBV2 to TRBJ1-1, with 8 bases lining up with TRBD1. The CDR3 totals 14 residues. V lost 5 bases and J lost 5; bases outside the gene matches: 7. The V gene's germline CDR1 is SNHLY and CDR2 FYNNEI. The CDR3 nucleotides are TGTGCCAGCAGTACCCTCAGGGGGCGGACTGAAGCTTTCTTT. It specifies CASSTLRGRTEAFF.

The chain uses TRBV7-9 and TRBJ1-2; TRBD1 matches 10 bases. V was clipped by 4 bases and J by 4 bases; unmatched bases: 6. CDR3 length: 15 residues. Germline-derived CDR1 and CDR2 are SEHNR and FQNEAQ (reference sequence). The CDR3 reads CASSSTGGYSYGYTF. The CDR3 nucleotides read TGTGCCAGCAGCTCGACAGGGGGCTACAGCTATGGCTACACCTTC.

This chain connects TRBV3-1 to TRBJ2-1; D unresolved. Germline CDR1 LGHDT, CDR2 YNNKEL (reference sequence). This CDR3 has 15 amino acids. V was clipped by 4 bases and J by 7 bases, with 17 bases between them. The CDR3 sequence is CASSLGFGSRNEQFF. The CDR3 nucleotides are TGTGCCAGCAGCCTCGGTTTTGGCTCTCGGAATGAGCAGTTCTTC.

The chain has TRBV10-2 and TRBJ2-7, with a possible D match to TRBD2 (5 bases). Germline loops: CDR1 WSHSY, CDR2 SAAADI. The CDR3 has 13 residues. With 6 bases removed from V and 3 bases from J, the gap between germline ends came to 12 bases. CDR3 region: CASRAGPIYEQYF. CDR3 nucleotide sequence: TGCGCCAGCAGGGCGGGTCCCATCTACGAGCAGTACTTC.

This clonotype was recorded a few times. This rearrangement joins TRBV7-2 to TRBJ1-2; D remains unclear. The CDR3 covers 14 residues. The V end was cut by 0 bases, the J end by 1 base, with 6 bases between. Germline V CDR1 and CDR2: SGHTA, FQGNSA. In DNA form, the CDR3 reads TGTGCCAGCAGCTTAGCTAACGTTAACTATGGCTACACCTTC. It codes for CASSLANVNYGYTF.

This clonotype appeared a few times. This chain connects TRBV5-4 to TRBJ2-1; D is possibly TRBD2 (7 bases). From germline, CDR1 is SGHNT and CDR2 YYREEE (reference sequence). The CDR3 is 16 amino acids. The V and J ends lost 1 base and 9 bases respectively, with 20 bases between them. The CDR3 is CASSLFGGAGLAEQFF. The CDR3 DNA reads as TGTGCCAGCAGCTTGTTTGGGGGGGCCGGTTTGGCTGAGCAGTTCTTC.

The chain is built from TRBV5-1 and TRBJ2-5, with 8 bases matching TRBD2. CDR3 length: 14 residues. The junction had 7 bases not matched to a gene; V was cut back by 4 bases and J by 5 bases. CDR1 is SGHRS, CDR2 YFSETQ, per germline. CDR3 in DNA: TGCGCCAGCAGCCCCTTAGCGGGATGGGAGACCCAGTACTTC. Its translation is CASSPLAGWETQYF.

The CDR3 loop reads CASRTGGHEKLFF. CDR3 DNA: TGTGCCAGCCGGACAGGGGGGCATGAAAAACTGTTTTTT. The chain employs TRBV6-1 and TRBJ1-4; 10 bases line up with TRBD1. Germline V lookup: CDR1 MNHNS, CDR2 SASEGT. Losses at the gene ends were 8 bases for V and 6 bases for J; bases not matched to a gene: 3. This CDR3 has 13 residues.

The CDR3 sequence: CASSLIAGGTDTQYF. In DNA, the CDR3 is TGTGCCAGCAGCTTAATAGCGGGGGGCACAGATACGCAGTATTTT. This chain links TRBV7-9 with TRBJ2-3; 9 positions match TRBD2. CDR3 length: 15 residues. V dropped 2 bases and J dropped 1; count of bases not matched to a gene: 1. CDR1 is SEHNR, CDR2 FQNEAQ, per germline (reference sequence).

This chain links TRBV4-2 with TRBJ2-3; 8 positions agree with TRBD2. The ends lost 3 bases at V and 1 base at J; junction bases unmatched: 3. The CDR3 runs to 15 residues. The germline gives CDR1 LGHNA, CDR2 YNFKEQ. The CDR3 loop is CASSQETSGTDTQYF. In nucleotides, the CDR3 is TGTGCCAGCAGCCAGGAGACTAGCGGCACAGATACGCAGTATTTT.